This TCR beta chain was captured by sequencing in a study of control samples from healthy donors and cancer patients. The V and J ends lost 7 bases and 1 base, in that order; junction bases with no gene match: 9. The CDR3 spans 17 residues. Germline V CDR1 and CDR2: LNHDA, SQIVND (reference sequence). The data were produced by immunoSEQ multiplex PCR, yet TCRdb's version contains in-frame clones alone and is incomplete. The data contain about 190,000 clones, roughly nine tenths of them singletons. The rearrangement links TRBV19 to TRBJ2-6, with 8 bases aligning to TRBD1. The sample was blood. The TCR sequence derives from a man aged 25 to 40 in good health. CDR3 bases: TGTGCCAGTAATAGGGCAGGGGGCGCATCTGGGGCCAACGTCCTGACTTTC. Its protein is CASNRAGGASGANVLTF.